This entry lists 10 T cell receptor beta chains sequenced from one sample in a study of control samples from healthy donors and cancer patients. Assay used: immunoSEQ multiplex PCR; TCRdb lists only in-frame clones, some missing. The profile shows 150,000 to 200,000 clones, around 94% of them singletons. Sequenced: blood. Every receptor here comes from a man aged 30-40 years in good health.

The genes are TRBV28 and TRBJ1-6; tentatively, D is TRBD1 (5 bases). The CDR3 loop spans 15 amino acids. Germline lookup yields CDR1 MDHEN and CDR2 SYDVKM. Trimming left V 1 base short and J 7 bases short, with 11 bases between. The CDR3, as DNA: TGTGCCAGCAGTTTATTCGAGGGGCGGAATTCACCCCTCCACTTT. Protein sequence: CASSLFEGRNSPLHF.

In this sample, this clone turned up once. The chain recombines TRBV19 with TRBJ2-7, with unresolved D. The CDR3 consists of 11 residues. The germline V gene encodes CDR1 LNHDA and CDR2 SQIVND (reference sequence). V dropped 7 bases and J dropped 12 bases, with 16 bases sitting between them. CDR3 sequence (DNA): TGTGCCAGTACCCCTCACCCCGGCGGGTACTTC. It translates to CASTPHPGGYF.

V gene TRBV6-5 combines with J gene TRBJ1-1, with a possible D match to TRBD1 (5 bases). This CDR3 contains 15 residues. Trimming stripped 5 bases from V and 4 bases from J, with 17 bases between. Per germline, CDR1 MNHEY and CDR2 SVGAGI. The CDR3 DNA reads TGTGCCAGCAGTCGGGACCTCCCGAGGGGCACTGAAGCTTTCTTT. It codes for CASSRDLPRGTEAFF.

V and J are TRBV19 and TRBJ1-6, with D possibly matching TRBD1 (6 bases). Trimming pared 3 bases from V and 0 bases from J, leaving 12 bases between. The CDR3 contains 17 residues. Germline CDR1 and CDR2: LNHDA and SQIVND (reference sequence). In nucleotides, the CDR3 is TGTGCCAGTAGTATTGGGGGGCCTAGCTCCTATAATTCACCCCTCCACTTT. It specifies CASSIGGPSSYNSPLHF.

The chain joins TRBV11-2 to TRBJ2-7, with D possibly matching TRBD1 (5 bases). The ends were cut back, 1 base at V and 3 bases at J, with 7 bases in the middle. Germline V gene lookup returns CDR1 SGHAT and CDR2 FQNNGV. The CDR3 is 13 residues long. The CDR3 coding sequence is TGTGCCAGCAGCTTAGGACAGCGCTACGAGCAGTACTTC. Residues: CASSLGQRYEQYF. The variable domain in full, completed from reference TRBV11-2 and TRBJ2-7, reads EAGVAQSPRYKIIEKRQSVAFWCNPISGHATLYWYQQILGQGPKLLIQFQNNGVVDDSQLPKDRFSAERLKGVDSTLKIQPAKLEDSAVYLCASSLGQRYEQYFGPGTRLTVT.

This clone was recorded a few times. The rearrangement links TRBV5-1 to TRBJ2-2, with 7 positions matching TRBD1. CDR1 and CDR2 from the germline V gene are SGHRS and YFSETQ. The CDR3 is 14 residues long. J gave up 5 bases and V 2 bases, and 3 bases lay outside the gene matches. The CDR3 sequence: CASSFDRVTGELFF. CDR3 bases: TGCGCCAGCAGCTTTGACAGGGTAACCGGGGAGCTGTTTTTT.

The chain employs TRBV18 and TRBJ1-6; 7 nucleotides align to TRBD1. The CDR3 runs 16 residues. The junction had 9 bases not matched to a gene; V was cut back by 5 bases and J by 5 bases. CDR1 is KGHSH and CDR2 is LQKENI in the germline V gene. The CDR3 nucleotides are TGTGCCAGCTCAGCGATACAGGGGCCAAATAATTCACCCCTCCACTTT. Translating gives CASSAIQGPNNSPLHF.

J is TRBJ2-7 and V is TRBV3-1 (or the pseudogene TRBV3-2); 7 bases are shared with TRBD2. V shed 1 base, J shed 3 bases, and the junction held 6 bases outside the gene matches. Per germline, CDR1 LGHDT and CDR2 YNNKEL (reference sequence). The CDR3 runs to 15 residues. The CDR3 DNA reads as TGTGCCAGCAGCCAAGGGACTACGGGGGGCTACGAGCAGTACTTC. It is translated as CASSQGTTGGYEQYF.

V is TRBV5-4 and J is TRBJ2-5; D is ambiguous. CDR1 is SGHNT, CDR2 YYREEE, per germline (reference sequence). This CDR3 region has 12 residues. Trimming pared 4 bases from V and 0 bases from J, leaving 4 bases between. CDR3 sequence reads: CASSQYQETQYF. In DNA, the CDR3 is TGTGCCAGCAGCCAGTACCAAGAGACCCAGTACTTC.

J is TRBJ1-6 and V is TRBV18; no clear D. The V and J ends lost 1 base and 8 bases respectively, with 6 bases between them. The CDR3 loop spans 13 amino acids. Germline-derived CDR1 and CDR2 are KGHSH and LQKENI. CDR3 DNA: TGTGCCAGCTCACCACAAAGGGATTCACCCCTCCACTTT. Amino acid sequence: CASSPQRDSPLHF.